This TCR beta chain came from a study of OX40 agonist ivuxolimab in advanced cancers. Overall study findings and caveats: With doses of 0.1 to 3.0 mg/kg, CD4+ and CD8+ blood T cells had undergone clonal expansion by week 6.

This CDR3 is 14 amino acids long. Germline loops: CDR1 MNHEY, CDR2 SVGAGI. V dropped 5 bases and J dropped 7 bases, with 15 bases sitting between them. With regard to this clone: Its target is unknown.

Produced via immunoSEQ multiplex PCR; TCRdb's table is partial and in-frame only. The profile shows 85,000 to 100,000 clones, 90% to 95% of them singletons. Specimen: CD4+ or CD8+ T cells sorted from blood, collected in a trial of the OX40 agonist ivuxolimab. The sequence derives from an adult with an advanced solid tumor such as melanoma, head and neck, liver or kidney cancer. This chain links TRBV6-5 with TRBJ1-5; a possible D gene is TRBD1 (5 bases). The CDR3 DNA reads TGTGCCAGCAGTCCAGACCCTGGGGGGCAGCCCCAGCATTTT. Amino acids: CASSPDPGGQPQHF.